This record concerns one T cell receptor (beta chain) sequence. Its matching antigen is unknown. The data belong to a study of cytomegalovirus exposure and HLA in healthy donors. Notes on the study in general: About 90% or about 30% of the time was how often most TCR beta V segments were productive, according to an earlier analysis. Across all donors, roughly uniform sequencing depth was an assumption of the presence/absence analyses. Most observed TCR sequences were rare, whereas some public TCRs were detected in many donors.

The CDR3 spans 14 residues. The V and J ends lost 2 bases and 9 bases, in that order; junction bases with no gene match: 4. Germline lookup yields CDR1 MDHEN and CDR2 SYDVKM. With 60 Vbeta and 13 Jbeta primers, the PCR was carried out. The method was immunoSEQ multiplex PCR; TCRdb's version includes in-frame clones alone and lacks a portion of them. The data show around 91,000 clones, roughly 86% seen once. The TCR comes from a man in his thirties or forties in good health and CMV-seropositive. The sample consisted of PBMCs. The chain combines TRBV28 with TRBJ2-1; 10 bases align to TRBD2. The CDR3: CASSLGLAGAEQFF. CDR3 nucleotide sequence: TGTGCCAGCAGTTTAGGGCTAGCGGGAGCTGAGCAGTTCTTC. The full variable domain, completed using reference TRBV28 and TRBJ2-1, is DVKVTQSSRYLVKRTGEKVFLECVQDMDHENMFWYRQDPGLGLRLIYFSYDVKMKEKGDIPEGYSVSREKKERFSLILESASTNQTSMYLCASSLGLAGAEQFFGPGTRLTVL.